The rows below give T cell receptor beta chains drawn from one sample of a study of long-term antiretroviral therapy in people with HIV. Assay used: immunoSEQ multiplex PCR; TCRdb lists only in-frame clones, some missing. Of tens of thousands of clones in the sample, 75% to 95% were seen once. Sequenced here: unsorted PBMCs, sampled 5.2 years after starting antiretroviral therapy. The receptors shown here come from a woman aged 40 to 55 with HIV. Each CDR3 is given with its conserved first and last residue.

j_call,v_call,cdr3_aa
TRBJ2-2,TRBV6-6,CASSRGTGELFF
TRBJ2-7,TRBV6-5,CASSYLAGEGYEQYF
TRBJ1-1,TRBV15,CATSRFQGDDEAFF
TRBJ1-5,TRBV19,CASSIPGQLAQPQHF
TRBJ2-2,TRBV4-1,CASSLLQNTGELFF
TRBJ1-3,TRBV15,CATSRDPNSSPGNTIYF
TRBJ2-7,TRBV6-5,CASSRTSGTYEQYF
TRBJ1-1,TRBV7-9,CASSLASTGGRTEAFF
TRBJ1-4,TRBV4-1,CASSQFQGASEKLFF
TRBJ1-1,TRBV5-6,CASSSSGALKWAFF
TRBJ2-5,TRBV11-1,CASSRGTAAQETQYF
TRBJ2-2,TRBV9,CASSVKRETGVTGELFF
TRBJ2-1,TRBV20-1,CSAVGDEQFF
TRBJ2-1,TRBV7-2,CASTLVRGGVDEQFF
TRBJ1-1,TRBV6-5,CASTQGRQGGTEAFF
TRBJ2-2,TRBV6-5,CASRAPAAELIF
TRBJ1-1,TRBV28,CASSLGQNTEAFF
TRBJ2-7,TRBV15,CATSRGDGRGQYF
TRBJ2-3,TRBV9,CASSPQRGSTDTQYF
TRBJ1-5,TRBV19,CASSIGTRGYQPQHF
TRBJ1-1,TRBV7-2,CASSLVPQGLTTEAFF
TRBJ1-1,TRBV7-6,CASSLAGAAEAFF
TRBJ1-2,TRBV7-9,CASSLLGKTGEYYGYTF